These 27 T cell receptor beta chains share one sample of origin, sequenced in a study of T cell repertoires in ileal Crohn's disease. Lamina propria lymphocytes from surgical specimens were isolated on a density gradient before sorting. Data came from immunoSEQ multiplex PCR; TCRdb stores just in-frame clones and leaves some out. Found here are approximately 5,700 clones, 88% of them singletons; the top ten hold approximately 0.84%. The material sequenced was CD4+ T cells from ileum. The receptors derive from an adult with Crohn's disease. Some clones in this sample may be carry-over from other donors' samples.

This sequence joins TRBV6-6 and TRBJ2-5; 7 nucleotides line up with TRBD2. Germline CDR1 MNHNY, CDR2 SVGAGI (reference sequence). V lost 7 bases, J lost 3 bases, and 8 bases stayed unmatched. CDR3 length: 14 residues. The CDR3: CASKGGSLEETQYF. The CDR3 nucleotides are TGTGCCAGCAAGGGCGGGAGTCTCGAAGAGACCCAGTACTTC.

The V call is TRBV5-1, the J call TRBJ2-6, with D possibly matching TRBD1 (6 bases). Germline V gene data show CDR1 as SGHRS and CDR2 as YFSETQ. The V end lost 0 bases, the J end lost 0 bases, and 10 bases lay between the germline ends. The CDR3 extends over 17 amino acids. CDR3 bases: TGCGCCAGCAGCTTGGGGACAGCGAACTCTGGGGCCAACGTCCTGACTTTC. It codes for CASSLGTANSGANVLTF.

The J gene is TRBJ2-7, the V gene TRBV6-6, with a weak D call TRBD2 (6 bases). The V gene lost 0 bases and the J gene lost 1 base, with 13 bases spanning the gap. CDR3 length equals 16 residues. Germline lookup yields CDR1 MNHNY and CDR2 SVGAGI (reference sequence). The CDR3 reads CASSYSSGSGSYEQYF. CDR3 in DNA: TGTGCCAGCAGTTACTCGTCCGGGAGCGGGTCCTACGAGCAGTACTTC.

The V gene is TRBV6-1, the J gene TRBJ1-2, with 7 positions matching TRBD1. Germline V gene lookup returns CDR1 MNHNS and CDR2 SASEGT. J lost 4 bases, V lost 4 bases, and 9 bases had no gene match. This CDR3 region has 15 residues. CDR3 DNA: TGTGCCAGCAGTGGCCGACAGGGCTGGAGCTATGGCTACACCTTC. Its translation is CASSGRQGWSYGYTF.

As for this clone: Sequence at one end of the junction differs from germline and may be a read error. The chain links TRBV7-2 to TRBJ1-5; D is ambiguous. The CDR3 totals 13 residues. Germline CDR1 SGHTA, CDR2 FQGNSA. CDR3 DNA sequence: TGTGCCGGCAGCGAGGAAAGAGATCAGCCCCAGCATTTT. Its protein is CAGSEERDQPQHF.

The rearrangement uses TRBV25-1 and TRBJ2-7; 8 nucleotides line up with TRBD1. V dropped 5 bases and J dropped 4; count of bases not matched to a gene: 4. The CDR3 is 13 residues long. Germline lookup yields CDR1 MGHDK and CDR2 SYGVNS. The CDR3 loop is CASSPGQGYEQYF. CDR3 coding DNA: TGTGCCAGCAGTCCCGGACAGGGTTACGAGCAGTACTTC.

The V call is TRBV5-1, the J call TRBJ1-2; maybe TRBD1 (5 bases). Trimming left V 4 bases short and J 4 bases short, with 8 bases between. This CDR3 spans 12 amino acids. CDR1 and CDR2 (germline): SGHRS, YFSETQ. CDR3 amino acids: CASSGAGYGYTF. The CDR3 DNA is TGCGCCAGCAGCGGGGCAGGCTATGGCTACACCTTC.

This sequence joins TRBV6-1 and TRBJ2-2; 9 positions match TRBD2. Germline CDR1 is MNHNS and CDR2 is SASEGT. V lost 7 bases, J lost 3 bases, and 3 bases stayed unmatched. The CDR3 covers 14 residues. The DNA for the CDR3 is TGTGCCAGCAATTTAGCGGGAGACACCGGGGAGCTGTTTTTT. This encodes CASNLAGDTGELFF.

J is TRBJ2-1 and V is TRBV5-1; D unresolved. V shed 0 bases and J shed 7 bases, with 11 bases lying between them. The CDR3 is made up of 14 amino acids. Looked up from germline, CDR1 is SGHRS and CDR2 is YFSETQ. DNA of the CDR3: TGCGCCAGCAGCTTGGGGCCGCCGTCGAATGAGCAGTTCTTC. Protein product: CASSLGPPSNEQFF.

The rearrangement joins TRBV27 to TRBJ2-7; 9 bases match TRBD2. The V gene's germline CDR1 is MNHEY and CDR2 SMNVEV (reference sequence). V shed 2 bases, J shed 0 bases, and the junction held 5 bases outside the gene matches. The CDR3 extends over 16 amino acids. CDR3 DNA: TGTGCCAGCAGTTTAAAGAGTAGCGGGAGCTCCTACGAGCAGTACTTC. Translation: CASSLKSSGSSYEQYF.

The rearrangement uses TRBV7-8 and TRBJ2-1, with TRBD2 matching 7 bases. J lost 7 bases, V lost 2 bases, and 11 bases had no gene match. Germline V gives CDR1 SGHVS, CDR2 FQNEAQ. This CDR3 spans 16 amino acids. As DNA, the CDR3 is TGTGCCAGCAGCTTAAGTGGGAGGGCCCCTGGAAATGAGCAGTTCTTC. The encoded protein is CASSLSGRAPGNEQFF.

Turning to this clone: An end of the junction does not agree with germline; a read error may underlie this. The CDR3 loop reads CASSFNRLNQETQYF. The CDR3 nucleotides are TGTGCCAGCAGCTTTAACCGACTCAACCAGGAGACCCAGTACTTC. The chain is built from TRBV7-9 and TRBJ2-5; D is uncertain. Germline V lookup: CDR1 SEHNR, CDR2 FQNEAQ (reference sequence). The CDR3 length is 15 residues.

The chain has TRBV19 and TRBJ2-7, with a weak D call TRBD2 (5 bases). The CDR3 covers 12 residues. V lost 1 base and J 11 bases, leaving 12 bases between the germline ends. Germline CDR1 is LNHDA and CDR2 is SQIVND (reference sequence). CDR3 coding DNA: TGTGCCAGTAGTATAGTTGGCAGGAGGAAGTACTTC. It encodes CASSIVGRRKYF.

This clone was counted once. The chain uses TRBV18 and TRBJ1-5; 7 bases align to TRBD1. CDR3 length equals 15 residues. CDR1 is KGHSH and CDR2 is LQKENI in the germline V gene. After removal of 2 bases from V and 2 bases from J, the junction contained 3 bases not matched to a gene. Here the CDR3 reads CASSPGTGGNQPQHF. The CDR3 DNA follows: TGTGCCAGCTCACCAGGAACAGGGGGCAATCAGCCCCAGCATTTT.

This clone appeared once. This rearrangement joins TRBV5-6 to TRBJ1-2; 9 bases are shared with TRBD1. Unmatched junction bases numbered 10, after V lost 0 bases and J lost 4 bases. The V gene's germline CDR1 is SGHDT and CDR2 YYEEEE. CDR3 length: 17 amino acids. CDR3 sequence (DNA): TGTGCCAGCAGCTTGGGTTTACAGGGGGCGCCCCTCTATGGCTACACCTTC. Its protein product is CASSLGLQGAPLYGYTF. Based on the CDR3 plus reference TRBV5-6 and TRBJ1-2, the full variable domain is DAGVTQSPTHLIKTRGQQVTLRCSPKSGHDTVSWYQQALGQGPQFIFQYYEEEERQRGNFPDRFSGHQFPNYSSELNVNALLLGDSALYLCASSLGLQGAPLYGYTFGSGTRLTVV.

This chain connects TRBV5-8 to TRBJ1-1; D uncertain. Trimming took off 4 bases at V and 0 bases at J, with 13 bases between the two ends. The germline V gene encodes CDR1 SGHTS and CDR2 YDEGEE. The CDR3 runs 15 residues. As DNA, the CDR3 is TGTGCCAGCAGCGCAGGCCGTACCATGAACACTGAAGCTTTCTTT. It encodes CASSAGRTMNTEAFF.

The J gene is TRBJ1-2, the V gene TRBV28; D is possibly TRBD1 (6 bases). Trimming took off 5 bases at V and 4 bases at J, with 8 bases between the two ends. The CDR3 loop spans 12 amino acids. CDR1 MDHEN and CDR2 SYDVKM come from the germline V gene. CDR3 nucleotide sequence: TGTGCCAGCAGTCAGGGGTTCTATGGCTACACCTTC. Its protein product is CASSQGFYGYTF.

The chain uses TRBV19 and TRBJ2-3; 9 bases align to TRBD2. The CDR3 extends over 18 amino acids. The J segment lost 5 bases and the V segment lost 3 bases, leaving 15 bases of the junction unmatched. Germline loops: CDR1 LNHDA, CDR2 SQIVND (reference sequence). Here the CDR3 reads CASSIAFGLAGREDTQYF. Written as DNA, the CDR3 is TGTGCCAGTAGTATTGCCTTTGGGCTAGCGGGAAGGGAAGATACGCAGTATTTT.

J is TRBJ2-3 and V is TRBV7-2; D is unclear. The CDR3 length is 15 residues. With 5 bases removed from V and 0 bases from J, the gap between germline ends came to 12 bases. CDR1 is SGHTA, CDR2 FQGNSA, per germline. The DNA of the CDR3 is TGTGCCAGCAGCCGCGACTCCGTTAGCACAGATACGCAGTATTTT. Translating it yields CASSRDSVSTDTQYF. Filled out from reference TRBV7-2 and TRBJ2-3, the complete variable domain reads GAGVSQSPSNKVTEKGKDVELRCDPISGHTALYWYRQSLGQGLEFLIYFQGNSAPDKSGLPSDRFSAERTGGSVSTLTIQRTQQEDSAVYLCASSRDSVSTDTQYFGPGTRLTVL.

CDR3 nucleotides: TGTGCCAGCAGCCAGGATAAGGGACCAGCGGGCTACGAGCAGTACTTC. Its translation is CASSQDKGPAGYEQYF. The chain is built from TRBV4-2 and TRBJ2-7, with TRBD2 as a possible D gene (6 bases). Germline CDR1 reads LGHNA; CDR2 reads YNFKEQ. CDR3 length: 16 residues. V gave up 3 bases and J gave up 3 bases, with 18 bases separating them.

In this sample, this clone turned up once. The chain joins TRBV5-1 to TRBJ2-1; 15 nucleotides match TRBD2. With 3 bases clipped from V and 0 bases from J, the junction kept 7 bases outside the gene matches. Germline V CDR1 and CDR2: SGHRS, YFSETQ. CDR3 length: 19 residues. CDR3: CASSSAGLAGGGSYNEQFF. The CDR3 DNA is TGCGCCAGCAGCTCTGCCGGACTAGCGGGAGGGGGCTCCTACAATGAGCAGTTCTTC.

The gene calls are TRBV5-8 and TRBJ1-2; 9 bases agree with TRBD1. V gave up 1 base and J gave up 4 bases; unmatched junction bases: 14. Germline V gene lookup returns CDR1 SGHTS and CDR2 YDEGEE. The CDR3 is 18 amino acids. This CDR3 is CASSLRRDRDYRSYGYTF. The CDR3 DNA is TGTGCCAGCAGCTTGCGACGGGACAGGGATTATCGGAGCTATGGCTACACCTTC.

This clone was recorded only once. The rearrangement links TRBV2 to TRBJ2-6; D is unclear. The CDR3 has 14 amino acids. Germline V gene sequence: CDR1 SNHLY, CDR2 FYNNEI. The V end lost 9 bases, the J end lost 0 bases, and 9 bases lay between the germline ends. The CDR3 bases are TGTGCCAGTTCAGTGTCCTCTGGGGCCAACGTCCTGACTTTC. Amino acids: CASSVSSGANVLTF.

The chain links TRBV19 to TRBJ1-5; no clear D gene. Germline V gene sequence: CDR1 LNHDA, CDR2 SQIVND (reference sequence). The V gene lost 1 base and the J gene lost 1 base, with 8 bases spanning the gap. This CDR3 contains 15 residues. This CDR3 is CASSIGRRSNQPQHF. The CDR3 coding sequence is TGTGCCAGTAGTATAGGTCGGAGGAGCAATCAGCCCCAGCATTTT.

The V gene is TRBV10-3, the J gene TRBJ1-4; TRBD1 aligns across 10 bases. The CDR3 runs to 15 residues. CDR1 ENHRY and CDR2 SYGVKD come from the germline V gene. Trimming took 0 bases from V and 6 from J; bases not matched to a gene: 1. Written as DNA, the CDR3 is TGTGCCATCAGTGAGTCCGGGACAGGGGATGAAAAACTGTTTTTT. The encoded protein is CAISESGTGDEKLFF.

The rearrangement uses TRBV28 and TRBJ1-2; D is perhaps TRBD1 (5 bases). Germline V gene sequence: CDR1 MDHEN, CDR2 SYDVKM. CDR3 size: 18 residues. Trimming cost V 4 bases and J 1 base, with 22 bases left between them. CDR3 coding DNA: TGTGCCAGCAGTTCAAATGCCCGGACACAATCTTTTAACTATGGCTACACCTTC. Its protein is CASSSNARTQSFNYGYTF.

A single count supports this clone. CDR3 in amino acids: CASSPWAYGYTF. The CDR3 coding sequence is TGTGCCAGCAGCCCCTGGGCGTATGGCTACACCTTC. This rearrangement joins TRBV7-7 to TRBJ1-2; D uncertain. CDR1 is SSHAT and CDR2 is FNYEAQ in the germline V gene (reference sequence). The CDR3 contains 12 residues. V lost 5 bases and J 5 bases, leaving 9 bases between the germline ends.